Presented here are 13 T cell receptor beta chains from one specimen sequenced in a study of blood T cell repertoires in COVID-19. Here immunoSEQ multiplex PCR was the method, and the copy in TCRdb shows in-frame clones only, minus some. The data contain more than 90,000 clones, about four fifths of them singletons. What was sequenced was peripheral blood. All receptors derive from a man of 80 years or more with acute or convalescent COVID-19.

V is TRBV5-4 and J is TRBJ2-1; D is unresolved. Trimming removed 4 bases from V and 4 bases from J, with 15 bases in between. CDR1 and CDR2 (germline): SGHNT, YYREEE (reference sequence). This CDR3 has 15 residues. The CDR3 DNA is TGTGCCAGCAGCACCGGGTCGGTTATTTACAATGAGCAGTTCTTC. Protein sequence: CASSTGSVIYNEQFF. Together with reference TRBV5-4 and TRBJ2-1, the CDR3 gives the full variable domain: ETGVTQSPTHLIKTRGQQVTLRCSSQSGHNTVSWYQQALGQGPQFIFQYYREEENGRGNFPPRFSGLQFPNYSSELNVNALELDDSALYLCASSTGSVIYNEQFFGPGTRLTVL.

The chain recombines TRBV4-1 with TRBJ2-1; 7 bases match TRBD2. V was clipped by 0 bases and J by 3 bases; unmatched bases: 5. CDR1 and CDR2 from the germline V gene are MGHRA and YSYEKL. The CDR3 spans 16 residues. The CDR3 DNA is TGCGCCAGCAGCCAAGATTGGGGCGGGGGCTACAATGAGCAGTTCTTC. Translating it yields CASSQDWGGGYNEQFF.

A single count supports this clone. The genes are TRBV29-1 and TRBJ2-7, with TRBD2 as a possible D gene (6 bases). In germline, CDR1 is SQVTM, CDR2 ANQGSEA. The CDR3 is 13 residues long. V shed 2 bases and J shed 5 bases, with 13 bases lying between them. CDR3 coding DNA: TGCAGCGTTGAACAGGGAGGAGTAGACGAGCAGTACTTC. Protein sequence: CSVEQGGVDEQYF.

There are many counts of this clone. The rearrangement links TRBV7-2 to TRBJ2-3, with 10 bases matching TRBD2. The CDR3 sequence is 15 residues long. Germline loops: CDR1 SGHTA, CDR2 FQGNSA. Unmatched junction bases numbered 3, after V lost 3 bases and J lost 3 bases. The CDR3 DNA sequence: TGTGCCAGCAGCTTCAGCGGGGGGGCTACAGATACGCAGTATTTT. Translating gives CASSFSGGATDTQYF.

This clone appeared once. CDR3 sequence: CASSYPGLAGETQYF. The DNA for the CDR3 is TGTGCCAGCAGTTACCCAGGACTGGCGGGAGAGACCCAGTACTTC. V gene TRBV6-6 combines with J gene TRBJ2-5; TRBD2 might be the D (5 bases). Between the trimmed V and J ends, which lost 2 bases and 4 bases, there was a span of 14 bases. CDR3 length equals 15 residues. The germline V gene encodes CDR1 MNHNY and CDR2 SVGAGI (reference sequence).

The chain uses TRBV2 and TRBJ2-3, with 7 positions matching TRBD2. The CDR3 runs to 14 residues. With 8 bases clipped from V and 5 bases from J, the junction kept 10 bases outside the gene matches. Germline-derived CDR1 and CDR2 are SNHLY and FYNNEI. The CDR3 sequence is CASGLADQRDTQYF. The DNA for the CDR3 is TGTGCCAGCGGGCTAGCGGACCAAAGAGATACGCAGTATTTT.

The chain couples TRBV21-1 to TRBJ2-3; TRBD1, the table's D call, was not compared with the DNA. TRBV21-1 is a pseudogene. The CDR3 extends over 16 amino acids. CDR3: CASSILGGQGPDTQYF. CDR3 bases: TGTGCCAGCAGCATTCTCGGGGGACAGGGGCCGGATACGCAGTATTTT.

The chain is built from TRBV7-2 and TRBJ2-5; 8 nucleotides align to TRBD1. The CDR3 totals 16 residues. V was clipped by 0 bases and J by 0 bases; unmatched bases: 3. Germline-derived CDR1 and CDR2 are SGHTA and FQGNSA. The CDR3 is CASSLAGTGDQETQYF. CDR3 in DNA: TGTGCCAGCAGCTTAGCCGGGACAGGAGACCAAGAGACCCAGTACTTC.

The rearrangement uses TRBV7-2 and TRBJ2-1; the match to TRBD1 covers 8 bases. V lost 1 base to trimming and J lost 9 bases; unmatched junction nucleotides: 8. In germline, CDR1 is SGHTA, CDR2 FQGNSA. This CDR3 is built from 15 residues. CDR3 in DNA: TGTGCCAGCAGCTTAGGCGCTACAGGGGGACGTGAGCAGTTCTTC. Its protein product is CASSLGATGGREQFF.

The CDR3 spells CASTRTDTQYF. The CDR3 DNA follows: TGTGCCAGCACCCGGACAGATACGCAGTATTTT. This chain uses TRBV12-3 or TRBV12-4 with TRBJ2-3, with D unclear. Trimming removed 7 bases at V and 3 bases at J, with 5 bases between. The CDR3 consists of 11 residues.

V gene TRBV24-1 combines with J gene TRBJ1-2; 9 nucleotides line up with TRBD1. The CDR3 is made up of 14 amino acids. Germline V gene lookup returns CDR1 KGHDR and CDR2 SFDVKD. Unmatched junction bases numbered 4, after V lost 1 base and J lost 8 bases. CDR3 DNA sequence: TGTGCCACCAGTGATTTTACAGGGGGCGGAGGCTACACCTTC. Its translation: CATSDFTGGGGYTF.

In DNA form, the CDR3 reads TGTGCCTGGAGTCCGTGGACTAGCGGGAATCTCTACGAGCAGTACTTC. Its protein is CAWSPWTSGNLYEQYF. This chain uses TRBV30 with TRBJ2-7; 12 bases align to TRBD2. The CDR3 is made up of 16 amino acids. V trimming: 2 bases; J trimming: 3 bases; junction bases outside the gene matches: 8. Germline V gene sequence: CDR1 GTSNPN, CDR2 SVGIG (reference sequence).

The CDR3 protein is CASRTGGVGKTQYF. CDR3 DNA sequence: TGTGCCAGCCGGACAGGGGGCGTAGGGAAGACCCAGTACTTC. The gene calls are TRBV28 and TRBJ2-5; 11 nucleotides line up with TRBD1. The V and J ends lost 8 bases and 6 bases, in that order; junction bases with no gene match: 8. The CDR3 totals 14 residues. In germline, CDR1 is MDHEN, CDR2 SYDVKM.